The clone carrying this T cell receptor beta chain was recorded once. The sample comes from a study of CD8 T cells in Susac syndrome. The authors reverse transcribed roughly 0.5 to 1 ug RNA with random hexamers. Amplification of the TCR beta CDR3 was carried out by immunoSEQ multiplex PCR, which spanned a total of 54 Vbeta and 13 Jbeta segments. Each CDR3 protein gets one entry after TCRdb re-called the immunoSEQ multiplex PCR reads with MiXCR. Of some 220,000 distinct CDR3 sequences listed, 95% are singletons. CDR3 length: 14 residues. Germline V CDR1 and CDR2: SQVTM, ANQGSEA. Deletions cut 4 bases from V and 7 bases from J, with 16 bases between. TCR beta sequences were obtained from blood CD8+ and CD4+ T cells.

This chain links TRBV29-1 with TRBJ2-2, with D maybe TRBD2 (5 bases). This clonotype was sampled from a human donor with multiple sclerosis. The sequencing input was CD4+ T cells from PBMCs. Written as DNA, the CDR3 is TGCAGCGTTGGGACTCAAACAAGAGGCGGGGAGCTGTTTTTT. Residues: CSVGTQTRGGELFF.